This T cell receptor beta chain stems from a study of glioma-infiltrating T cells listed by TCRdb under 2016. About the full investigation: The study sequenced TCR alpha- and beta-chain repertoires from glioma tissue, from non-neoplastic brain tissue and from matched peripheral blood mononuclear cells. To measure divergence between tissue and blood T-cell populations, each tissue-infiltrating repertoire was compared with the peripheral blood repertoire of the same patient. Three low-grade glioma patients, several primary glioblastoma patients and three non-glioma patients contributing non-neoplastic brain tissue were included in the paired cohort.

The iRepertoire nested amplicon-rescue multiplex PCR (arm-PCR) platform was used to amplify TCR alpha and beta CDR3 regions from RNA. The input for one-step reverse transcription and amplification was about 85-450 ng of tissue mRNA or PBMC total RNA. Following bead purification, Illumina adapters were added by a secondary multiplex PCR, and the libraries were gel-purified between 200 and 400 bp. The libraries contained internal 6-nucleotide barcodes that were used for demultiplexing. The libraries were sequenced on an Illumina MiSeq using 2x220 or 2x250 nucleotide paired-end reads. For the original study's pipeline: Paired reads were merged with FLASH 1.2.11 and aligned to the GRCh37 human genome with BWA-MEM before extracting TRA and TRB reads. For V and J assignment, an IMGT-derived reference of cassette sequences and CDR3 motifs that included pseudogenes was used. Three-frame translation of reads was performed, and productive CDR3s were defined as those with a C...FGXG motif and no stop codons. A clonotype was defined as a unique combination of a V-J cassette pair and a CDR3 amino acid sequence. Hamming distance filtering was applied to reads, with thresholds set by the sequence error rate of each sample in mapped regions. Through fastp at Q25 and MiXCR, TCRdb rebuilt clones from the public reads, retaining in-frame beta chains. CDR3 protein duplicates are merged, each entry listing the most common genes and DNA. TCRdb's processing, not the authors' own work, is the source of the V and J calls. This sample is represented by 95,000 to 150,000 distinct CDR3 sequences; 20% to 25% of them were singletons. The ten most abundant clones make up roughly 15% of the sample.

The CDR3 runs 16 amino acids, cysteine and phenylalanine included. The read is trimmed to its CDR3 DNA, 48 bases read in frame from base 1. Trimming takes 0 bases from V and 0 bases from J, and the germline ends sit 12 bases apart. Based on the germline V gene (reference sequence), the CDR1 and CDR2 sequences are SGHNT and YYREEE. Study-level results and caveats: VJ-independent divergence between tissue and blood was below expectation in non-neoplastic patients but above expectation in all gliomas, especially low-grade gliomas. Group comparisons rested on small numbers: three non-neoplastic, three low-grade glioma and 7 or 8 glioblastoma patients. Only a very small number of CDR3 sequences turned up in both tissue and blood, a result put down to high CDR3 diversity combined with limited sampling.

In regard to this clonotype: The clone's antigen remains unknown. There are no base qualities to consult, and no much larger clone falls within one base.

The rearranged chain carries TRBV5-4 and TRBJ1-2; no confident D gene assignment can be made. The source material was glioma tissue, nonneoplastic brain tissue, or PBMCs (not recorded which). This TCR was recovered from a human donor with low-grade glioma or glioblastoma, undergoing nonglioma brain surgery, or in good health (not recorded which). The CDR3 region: CASSLEEARSNYGYTF. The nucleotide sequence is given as TGTGCCAGCAGCTTGGAGGAGGCAAGGTCTAACTATGGCTACACCTTC. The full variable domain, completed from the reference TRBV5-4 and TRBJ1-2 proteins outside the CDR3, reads ETGVTQSPTHLIKTRGQQVTLRCSSQSGHNTVSWYQQALGQGPQFIFQYYREEENGRGNFPPRFSGLQFPNYSSELNVNALELDDSALYLCASSLEEARSNYGYTFGSGTRLTVV.